The text below deals with one TCR beta chain. This sample is part of a study of blood T cell repertoires in COVID-19. Repertoires were generated with immunoSEQ multiplex PCR, while TCRdb's copy carries only in-frame clones and drops some. The repertoire holds about 150,000 clones, with around 80% as singletons. CDR3 length equals 14 residues. Per the germline V gene, CDR1 is GTSNPN and CDR2 is SVGIG (reference sequence). The ends were cut back, 0 bases at V and 7 bases at J, with 15 bases in the middle. Material for sequencing was PBMCs or T cells enriched from blood (not recorded which). The origin of this receptor is a woman aged 45 to 65 who had recovered from COVID-19. V gene TRBV30 combines with J gene TRBJ1-2; D not resolved. The CDR3 sequence is CAWSVGNPPSGYTF. The CDR3 bases are TGTGCCTGGAGTGTCGGGAACCCACCAAGTGGCTACACCTTC.